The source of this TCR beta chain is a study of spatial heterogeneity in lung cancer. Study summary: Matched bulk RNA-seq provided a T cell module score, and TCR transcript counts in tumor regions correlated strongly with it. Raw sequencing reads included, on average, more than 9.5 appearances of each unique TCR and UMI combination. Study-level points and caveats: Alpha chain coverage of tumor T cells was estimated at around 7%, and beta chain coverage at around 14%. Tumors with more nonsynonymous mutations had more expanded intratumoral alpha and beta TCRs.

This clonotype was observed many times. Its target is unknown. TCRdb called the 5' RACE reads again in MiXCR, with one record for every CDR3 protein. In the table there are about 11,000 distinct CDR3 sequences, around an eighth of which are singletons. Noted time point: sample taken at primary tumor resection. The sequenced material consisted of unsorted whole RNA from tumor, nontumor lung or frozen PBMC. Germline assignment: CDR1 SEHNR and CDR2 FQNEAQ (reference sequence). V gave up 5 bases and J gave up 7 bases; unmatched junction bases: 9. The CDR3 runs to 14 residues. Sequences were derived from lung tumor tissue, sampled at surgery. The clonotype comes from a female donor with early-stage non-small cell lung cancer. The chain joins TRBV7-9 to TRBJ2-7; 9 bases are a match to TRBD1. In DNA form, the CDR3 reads TGTGCCAGCAGCAGGAAGGGGACAGGGTTTGAGCAGTACTTC. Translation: CASSRKGTGFEQYF.